This is a list of T cell receptor beta chains from one sample in a study of Ad26.COV2.S vaccination and SARS-CoV-2 variants. The table came from immunoSEQ multiplex PCR; TCRdb's copy has only in-frame clones and leaves some out. Altogether about 260,000 clones are present, approximately 90% being singletons, with the ten largest covering about 2.7%. Sequenced here: peripheral blood, sampled in a trial of Ad26.COV2.S vaccine versus placebo. These receptors were obtained from a person aged 18 to 59 who received the Ad26.COV2.S COVID-19 vaccine or a placebo. CDR3s include the opening cysteine and the closing phenylalanine or tryptophan. A D gene is named only where the DNA matches it firmly. Some rows have no size entry. The others give once, few or many, or a class for an expanded clone.

CASSETAGGYTF	TGCGCCAGCAGCGAGACAGCCGGGGGCTACACCTTC	-	-	12	TRBV5-1	TRBJ1-2
CAGSEILSGAYYGYTF	TGTGCCGGAAGTGAAATACTCTCAGGGGCTTACTATGGCTACACCTTC	-	-	16	TRBV2	TRBJ1-2
CASSRTKGNQPQHF	TGTGCCAGCAGTCGGACGAAGGGCAATCAGCCCCAGCATTTT	-	-	14	TRBV6-2/TRBV6-3	TRBJ1-5
CASSQELFSYGYTF	TGCGCCAGCAGTCAGGAATTGTTTTCCTATGGCTACACCTTC	-	-	14	TRBV5-1	TRBJ1-2
CASSASGILNQPQHF	TGTGCCAGCAGCGCCTCAGGGATTTTAAATCAGCCCCAGCATTTT	-	-	15	TRBV7-9	TRBJ1-5
CASSTYTGRYEQYF	TGTGCCAGCAGCACATATACGGGCCGCTACGAGCAGTACTTC	-	-	14	TRBV7-2	TRBJ2-7
CASSRTSGLNEQFF	TGTGCCAGCAGCCGGACTAGCGGATTGAATGAGCAGTTCTTC	-	TRBD2	14	TRBV7-3	TRBJ2-1
CASSLAIQKGEAGYTF	TGTGCCAGCAGCTTGGCGATTCAAAAAGGGGAGGCTGGCTACACCTTC	-	-	16	TRBV5-4	TRBJ1-2
CASSQDWASLRFNEQFF	TGCGCCAGCAGCCAAGATTGGGCGTCGCTTCGTTTTAATGAGCAGTTCTTC	-	-	17	TRBV4-3	TRBJ2-1
CAWLGRGLGQQYF	TGTGCCTGGCTGGGACGGGGTCTTGGGCAGCAGTACTTC	-	-	13	TRBV30	TRBJ2-7
CASSRNHRGEETQYF	TGTGCCAGCAGCCGAAATCACAGGGGGGAAGAGACCCAGTACTTC	-	TRBD1	15	TRBV3-1/TRBV3-2	TRBJ2-5
CASSLRDRGYTF	TGTGCCAGCAGCCTCAGGGATCGCGGCTACACCTTC	-	-	12	TRBV6-6	TRBJ1-2
CASSVGERAGRNAFF	TGTGCCAGCAGCGTAGGAGAACGGGCAGGGAGGAACGCTTTCTTT	once	-	15	TRBV9	TRBJ1-1
CASSPPVGEKSSDTGELFF	TGTGCCAGCAGCCCTCCTGTCGGGGAAAAAAGCAGCGACACCGGGGAGCTGTTTTTT	-	-	19	TRBV9	TRBJ2-2
CASSFVGRGRAYNEQFF	TGTGCCAGCAGCTTCGTAGGCAGGGGACGCGCCTACAATGAGCAGTTCTTC	-	-	17	TRBV11-2	TRBJ2-1
CASSLIGPSVGETQYF	TGTGCCAGCAGCTTAATTGGTCCCTCAGTGGGGGAGACCCAGTACTTC	-	-	16	TRBV7-3	TRBJ2-5
CASSPGEVGEKLFF	TGTGCCAGCAGTCCAGGGGAAGTAGGTGAAAAACTGTTTTTT	-	-	14	TRBV6-2/TRBV6-3	TRBJ1-4
CATSGDSGTKNIQYF	TGTGCCACCAGCGGTGACTCAGGGACCAAAAACATTCAGTACTTC	-	-	15	TRBV15	TRBJ2-4
CASSVQGPEETQYF	TGTGCCAGCAGCGTCCAGGGCCCGGAGGAGACCCAGTACTTC	-	-	14	TRBV9	TRBJ2-5
CASSEGLAGREYNEQFF	TGTGCCAGCAGTGAGGGACTAGCGGGAAGGGAATACAATGAGCAGTTCTTC	-	TRBD2	17	TRBV6-2/TRBV6-3	TRBJ2-1
CASSLGGGGYTF	TGTGCCAGCAGCTTAGGCGGAGGTGGCTACACCTTC	-	-	12	TRBV7-9	TRBJ1-2
CASSDRDRDTGYTF	TGTGCCAGCAGCGACCGGGACAGGGATACTGGCTACACCTTC	-	TRBD1	14	TRBV2	TRBJ1-2
CASSHGGREPFF	TGTGCCAGCAGCCACGGGGGAAGGGAGCCGTTTTTT	once	-	12	TRBV6-2/TRBV6-3	TRBJ2-2
CASSQQGGAYNEQFF	TGTGCCAGCAGTCAACAGGGGGGCGCCTACAATGAGCAGTTCTTC	-	TRBD1	15	TRBV2	TRBJ2-1
CASSSTSGGTDTQYF	TGTGCCAGCAGTTCGACTAGCGGGGGTACAGATACGCAGTATTTT	-	TRBD2	15	TRBV5-4	TRBJ2-3
CASSGGGTGGGKDTQYF	TGTGCCAGCAGCGGAGGCGGGACAGGGGGCGGGAAAGATACGCAGTATTTT	-	TRBD1	17	TRBV5-5	TRBJ2-3
CATSEGTGSSGANVLTF	TGTGCCACCTCGGAGGGGACAGGGAGCTCTGGGGCCAACGTCCTGACTTTC	-	TRBD1	17	TRBV18	TRBJ2-6
CASGFDRDGGLDTQYF	TGTGCTAGTGGTTTCGACAGGGACGGGGGTTTGGATACGCAGTATTTT	-	-	16	TRBV12-5	TRBJ2-3
CASEKGLYNEQFF	TGTGCCAGCGAAAAAGGATTATACAATGAGCAGTTCTTC	-	-	13	TRBV6-6	TRBJ2-1
CASSVGAGVTYNEQFF	TGTGCCAGCAGCGTAGGAGCGGGAGTCACCTACAATGAGCAGTTCTTC	once	TRBD2	16	TRBV9	TRBJ2-1
CASSKSNPDTQYF	TGTGCCAGTAGTAAGTCCAACCCAGATACGCAGTATTTT	-	-	13	TRBV19	TRBJ2-3
CAWSVRFGNTGELFF	TGTGCCTGGAGTGTACGGTTTGGGAACACCGGGGAGCTGTTTTTT	-	-	15	TRBV30	TRBJ2-2
CASSLGQGSQPQHF	TGTGCCAGCAGTTTGGGCCAGGGGAGTCAGCCCCAGCATTTT	once	-	14	TRBV28	TRBJ1-5
CASSLRGAGYGYTF	TGTGCCAGCAGCTTAAGGGGCGCCGGCTATGGCTACACCTTC	-	-	14	TRBV5-6	TRBJ1-2
CASSMARATDNSPLHF	TGTGCCAGTAGTATGGCGAGGGCAACGGATAATTCACCCCTCCACTTT	-	-	16	TRBV19	TRBJ1-6
CASSPEPGRFNQPQHF	TGTGCCAGCTCACCGGAACCGGGTAGGTTTAATCAGCCCCAGCATTTT	-	-	16	TRBV18	TRBJ1-5
CASSGQGASNQPQHF	TGTGCCAGCAGTGGACAGGGGGCTAGCAATCAGCCCCAGCATTTT	-	TRBD1	15	TRBV9	TRBJ1-5
CASSQGQGALETQYF	TGTGCCAGCTCACAGGGACAGGGGGCGCTGGAGACCCAGTACTTC	-	TRBD1	15	TRBV18	TRBJ2-5
CASSPTGGNTEAFF	TGTGCCAGCAGCCCGACAGGGGGCAACACTGAAGCTTTCTTT	once	TRBD1	14	TRBV6-6	TRBJ1-1
CASSQRGGTKFF	TGTGCCAGCAGCCAAAGGGGGGGGACCAAGTTCTTC	few	-	12	TRBV27	TRBJ2-1
CASSLGPSGEKLFF	TGTGCCAGCAGCTTGGGTCCCTCCGGGGAAAAACTGTTTTTT	-	-	14	TRBV5-6	TRBJ1-4
CAISESIQGYDQPQHF	TGTGCCATCAGTGAGTCGATTCAGGGGTACGATCAGCCCCAGCATTTT	-	-	16	TRBV10-3	TRBJ1-5
CASSLRAASEQYF	TGTGCCAGCAGCCTGCGGGCTGCTAGCGAGCAGTACTTC	-	-	13	TRBV7-2	TRBJ2-7
CASSLASVASYEQYF	TGTGCCAGCAGCTTAGCCTCCGTTGCCTCCTACGAGCAGTACTTC	-	-	15	TRBV7-2	TRBJ2-7
CASSLSGTGNTIYF	TGTGCCAGCAGCTTATCGGGGACCGGAAACACCATATATTTT	-	-	14	TRBV11-1	TRBJ1-3
CASSPGSGAIGELFF	TGTGCCAGCTCCCCCGGCTCAGGGGCCATCGGGGAGCTGTTTTTT	-	-	15	TRBV18	TRBJ2-2
CASGDRVEKLFF	TGTGCCAGTGGGGACAGGGTCGAAAAACTGTTTTTT	-	TRBD1	12	TRBV19	TRBJ1-4
CASSQDGTETYEQYF	TGTGCCAGCAGCCAAGACGGGACAGAAACCTACGAGCAGTACTTC	-	TRBD1	15	TRBV4-2	TRBJ2-7
CASSVDRSGGNTIYF	TGTGCCAGCAGCGTAGACAGGTCAGGAGGAAACACCATATATTTT	-	-	15	TRBV9	TRBJ1-3
CATSDAQEYTDTQYF	TGTGCCACCAGTGATGCCCAGGAATACACAGATACGCAGTATTTT	-	-	15	TRBV24-1	TRBJ2-3
CASSPRVRDFGPTQPQHF	TGTGCCAGCAGTCCTAGGGTTCGTGACTTCGGTCCGACTCAGCCCCAGCATTTT	-	-	18	TRBV6-6	TRBJ1-5
CASSLAGAGALETQYF	TGTGCCAGCAGCTTAGCGGGCGCGGGGGCCCTAGAAACCCAGTACTTC	-	-	16	TRBV7-9	TRBJ2-5
CATSGRLAEYTQYF	TGTGCCACCAGCGGACGACTAGCGGAGTATACGCAGTATTTT	-	TRBD2	14	TRBV15	TRBJ2-3
CASSLGGDTQYF	TGTGCCAGCAGCCTAGGGGGAGATACGCAGTATTTT	once	-	12	TRBV5-4	TRBJ2-3
CASGRSQGWDQPQHF	TGTGCCAGCGGGCGATCTCAGGGGTGGGATCAGCCCCAGCATTTT	few	-	15	TRBV2	TRBJ1-5
CASSSFRDRGRDTQYF	TGTGCCAGCAGCTCCTTCCGGGACAGGGGGCGAGATACGCAGTATTTT	-	TRBD1	16	TRBV7-8	TRBJ2-3
CASSSRLATYNEQFF	TGTGCCAGCAGCTCTAGACTAGCGACTTACAATGAGCAGTTCTTC	-	TRBD2	15	TRBV5-4	TRBJ2-1